This T cell receptor beta chain was sequenced for a study of identical twins. Study-wide points: With abundant cord blood beta clonotypes, insertions were fewer; memory repertoires showed no such pattern. Within twin pairs, the out-of-frame alpha sequences they shared showed excess low generation probability.

The V end was cut by 5 bases, the J end by 3 bases, with 16 bases between. The CDR3 covers 16 residues. The germline V gene encodes CDR1 SGHNT and CDR2 YENEEA. This clonotype was seen only a few times. Its antigen is still unknown. TCRdb processed the 5' RACE reads anew with MiXCR; each CDR3 protein has one entry. The repertoire holds around 490,000 distinct CDR3 sequences, with around 22% as singletons. Every sampled donor was Caucasian and healthy. The same sample was also used in a study of yellow fever vaccine responses in identical twins.

Sequenced input: CD4+ T cells sorted from blood. The sequence was collected from a woman under 30 in good health. The chain combines TRBV11-3 with TRBJ2-2; perhaps TRBD1 as D (5 bases). The CDR3 loop is CASSPSFGRDTGELFF. The CDR3 nucleotides read TGTGCCAGCAGCCCCAGCTTCGGCAGGGACACCGGGGAGCTGTTTTTT.